This T cell receptor beta chain derives from a study of metastatic and nonmetastatic thyroid tumors. Study background: It was across blood and tumor or nodule tissue from malignant and benign thyroid patients that repertoires were compared.

TCRdb re-called the PCR reads via MiXCR. This table has fewer than 5,000 clones, 15% to 20% appearing once. By sample share, this clone is large. What it binds is unknown. Ahead of thyroid surgery, no patient had received treatment of any kind. Findings and limits, study-wide: Versus benign nodules, malignant thyroid tumors reportedly had significantly higher TCR beta diversity, in blood and tumor.

Germline V gene lookup returns CDR1 LNHDA and CDR2 SQIVND (reference sequence). Trimming shortened V by 7 bases and J by 7 bases, and 11 bases separated the two germline ends. This CDR3 is built from 12 residues. Sequenced: adjacent normal tissue. This receptor was taken from a male donor with papillary thyroid cancer or a benign thyroid nodule (not recorded which). Some clones in this sample may be carry-over from other donors' samples. The V and J genes are TRBV19 and TRBJ1-3; D gene unclear. The CDR3 DNA is TGTGCCAGTATGACTCCGGGCAACACCATATATTTT. Amino acid sequence: CASMTPGNTIYF. The whole variable domain, filled in from reference TRBV19 and TRBJ1-3, reads DGGITQSPKYLFRKEGQNVTLSCEQNLNHDAMYWYRQDPGQGLRLIYYSQIVNDFQKGDIAEGYSVSREKKESFPLTVTSAQKNPTAFYLCASMTPGNTIYFGEGSWLTVV.